The clone carrying this T cell receptor (beta chain) has at least ten counts. The ends were cut back, 3 bases at V and 5 bases at J, with 11 bases in the middle. Germline values: CDR1 SGHNT, CDR2 YENEEA. The CDR3 extends over 14 amino acids. TCRdb analysed the 5' RACE reads with MiXCR anew, one entry per CDR3 protein. Counted here are some 180,000 distinct CDR3 sequences, around a sixth occurring once; the ten biggest clones make up 3.5% to 5%. These data belong to a study of CD8 T cells in ankylosing spondylitis. The sample comprised blood, either unsorted or a sorted T cell fraction (not recorded which). The gene calls are TRBV11-3 and TRBJ2-1; no reliable D call. The TCR sequence derives from a male donor aged 10-29 years with ankylosing spondylitis or in good health (not recorded which). The CDR3 region is CASSFRKPHNEQFF. CDR3 sequence (DNA): TGTGCCAGCAGCTTTCGAAAACCCCACAATGAGCAGTTCTTC.